Described below is a single TCR beta chain sequence and its context. Its specificity is not known. This specimen comes from a study of T-cell memory formation after mild COVID-19. General study points: Researchers report contracting CD4+ clones mostly in CM and EM, with CD8+ clones in EMRA.

J lost 5 bases, V lost 7 bases, and 14 bases had no gene match. Germline V gene data show CDR1 as MNHEY and CDR2 as SVGEGT. The CDR3 consists of 17 residues. TCRdb fed the 5' RACE reads into MiXCR, producing one record per CDR3 protein. The top ten hold around 21% of the sample, which has 270,000 or so distinct CDR3 sequences, roughly a sixth seen once. Sequenced sample: PBMCs or a T cell subset sorted from them (not recorded which). The chain links TRBV6-2 or TRBV6-3 to TRBJ2-2; 9 bases are a match to TRBD1. This receptor was taken from a man between 18 and 29 years old who had mild COVID-19 (a few samples of this study predate the infection). Cell type and time point are not known. The CDR3 loop is CASTSAAGQGRTGELFF. The CDR3 DNA reads as TGTGCCAGCACCAGTGCGGCGGGACAGGGTCGAACCGGGGAGCTGTTTTTT.